The text below deals with one TCR beta chain. The protocol was immunoSEQ multiplex PCR, while the TCRdb copy is restricted to in-frame clones and leaves out a portion. Found here are approximately 60,000 clones, about nine tenths of them singletons; the top ten hold roughly 1.2%. The sample comes from a study of control samples from healthy donors and cancer patients. There are 14 residues in the CDR3. Between the trimmed V and J ends, which lost 3 bases and 1 base, there was a span of 4 bases. The germline V gene encodes CDR1 LNHDA and CDR2 SQIVND (reference sequence). The TCR sequence derives from a woman in her forties or fifties with colorectal cancer. The sample was PBMCs. V and J are TRBV19 and TRBJ2-6; D unclear. The DNA of the CDR3 is TGTGCCAGTAGTATCAGATCTGGGGCCAACGTCCTGACTTTC. Amino acids: CASSIRSGANVLTF.